This T cell receptor beta chain was found in a study of T cell changes during pregnancy in multiple sclerosis. This clone was seen a few times. Profiling relied on immunoSEQ multiplex PCR, and the TCRdb table lists in-frame clones only, not all of them. Altogether 69,000 or so clones are present, approximately 92% being singletons, with the ten largest covering under 2%. CDR1 and CDR2 (germline): LGHNT, FRNRAP. J was trimmed by 8 bases and V by 5 bases; bases with no gene match: 6. The CDR3 totals 13 residues. Material: peripheral blood, obtained in the third trimester of pregnancy. The receptor was derived from a female donor in good health, enrolled as a control in a pregnancy study. The chain joins TRBV12-5 to TRBJ1-2; TRBD1 aligns across 9 bases. The CDR3 sequence: CASGEGQGHGYTF. For the CDR3, the DNA is TGTGCTAGTGGTGAGGGACAGGGCCACGGCTACACCTTC.